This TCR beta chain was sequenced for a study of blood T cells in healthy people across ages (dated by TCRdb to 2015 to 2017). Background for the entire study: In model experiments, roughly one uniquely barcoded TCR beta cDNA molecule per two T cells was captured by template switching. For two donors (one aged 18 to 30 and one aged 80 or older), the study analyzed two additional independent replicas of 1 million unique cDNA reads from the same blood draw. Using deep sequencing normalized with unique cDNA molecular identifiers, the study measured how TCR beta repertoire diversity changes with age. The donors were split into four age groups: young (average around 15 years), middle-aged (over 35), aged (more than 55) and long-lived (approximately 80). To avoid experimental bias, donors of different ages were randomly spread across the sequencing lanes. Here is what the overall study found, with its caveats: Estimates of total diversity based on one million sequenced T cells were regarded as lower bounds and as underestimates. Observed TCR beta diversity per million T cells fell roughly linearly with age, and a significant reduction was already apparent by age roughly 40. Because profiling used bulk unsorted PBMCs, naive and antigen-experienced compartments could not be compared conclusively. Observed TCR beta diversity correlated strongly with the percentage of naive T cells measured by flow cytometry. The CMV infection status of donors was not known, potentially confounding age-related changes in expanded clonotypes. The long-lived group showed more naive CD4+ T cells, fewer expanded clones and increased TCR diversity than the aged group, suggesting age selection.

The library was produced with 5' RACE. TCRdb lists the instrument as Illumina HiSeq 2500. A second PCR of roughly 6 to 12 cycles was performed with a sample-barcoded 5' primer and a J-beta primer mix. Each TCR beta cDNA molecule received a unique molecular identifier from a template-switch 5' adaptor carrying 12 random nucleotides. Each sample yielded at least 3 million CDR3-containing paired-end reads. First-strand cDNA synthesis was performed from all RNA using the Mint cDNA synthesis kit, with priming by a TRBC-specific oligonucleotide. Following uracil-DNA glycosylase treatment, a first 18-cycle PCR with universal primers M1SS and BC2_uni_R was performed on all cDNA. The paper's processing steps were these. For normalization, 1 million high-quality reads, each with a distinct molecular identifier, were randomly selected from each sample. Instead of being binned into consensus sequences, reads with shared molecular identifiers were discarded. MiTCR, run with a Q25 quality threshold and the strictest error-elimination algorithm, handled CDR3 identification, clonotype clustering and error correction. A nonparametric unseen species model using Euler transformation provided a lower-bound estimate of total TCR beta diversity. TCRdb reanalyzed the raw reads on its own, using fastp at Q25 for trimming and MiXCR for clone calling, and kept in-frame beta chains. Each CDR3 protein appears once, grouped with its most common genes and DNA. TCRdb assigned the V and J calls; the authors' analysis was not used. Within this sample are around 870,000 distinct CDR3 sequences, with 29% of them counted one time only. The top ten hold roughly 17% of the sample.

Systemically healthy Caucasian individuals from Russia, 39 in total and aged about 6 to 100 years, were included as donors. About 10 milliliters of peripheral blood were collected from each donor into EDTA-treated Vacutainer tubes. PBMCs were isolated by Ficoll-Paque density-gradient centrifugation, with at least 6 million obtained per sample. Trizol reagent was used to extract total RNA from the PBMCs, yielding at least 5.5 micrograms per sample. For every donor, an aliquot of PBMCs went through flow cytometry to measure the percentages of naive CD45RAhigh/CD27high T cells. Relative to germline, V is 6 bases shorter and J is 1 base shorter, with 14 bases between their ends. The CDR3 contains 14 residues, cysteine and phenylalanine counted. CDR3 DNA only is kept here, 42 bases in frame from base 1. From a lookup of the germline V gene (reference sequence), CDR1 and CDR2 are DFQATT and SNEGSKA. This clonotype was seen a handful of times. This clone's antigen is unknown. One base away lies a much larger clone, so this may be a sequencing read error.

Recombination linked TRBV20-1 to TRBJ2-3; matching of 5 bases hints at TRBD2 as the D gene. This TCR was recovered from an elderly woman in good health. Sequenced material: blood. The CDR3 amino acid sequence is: CSADGGYRTDTQYF. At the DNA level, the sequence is TGCAGTGCCGACGGCGGGTACCGCACAGATACGCAGTATTTT.